Each of the 14 T cell receptor beta chains below was sequenced from the same sample in a study of T cell responses to AZD1222 COVID-19 vaccine. TCRdb's table, derived via immunoSEQ multiplex PCR, lists solely in-frame clones and lacks some. The data contain 100,000 to 120,000 clones, about 94% of them singletons. The sequences come from peripheral blood, collected 28 days after the second AZD1222 dose. Receptor source: an adult who received the AZD1222 COVID-19 vaccine.

The chain has TRBV9 and TRBJ2-3, with a tentative D call TRBD2 (5 bases). Between the trimmed V and J ends, which lost 0 bases and 4 bases, there was a span of 9 bases. The germline V gene has CDR1 SGDLS and CDR2 YYNGEE. CDR3 length: 14 amino acids. For the CDR3, the DNA is TGTGCCAGCAGCGTAGGAGGGAGCGCAGATACGCAGTATTTT. Protein sequence: CASSVGGSADTQYF.

The chain links TRBV29-1 to TRBJ1-2; 8 positions match TRBD1. Germline-derived CDR1 and CDR2 are SQVTM and ANQGSEA. The CDR3 loop spans 13 amino acids. V was clipped by 4 bases and J by 3 bases; unmatched bases: 4. CDR3 loop: CSVGQGTDYGYTF. For the CDR3, the DNA is TGCAGCGTTGGACAGGGGACGGACTATGGCTACACCTTC.

The J gene is TRBJ1-2, the V gene TRBV9, with D maybe TRBD1 (5 bases). V lost 3 bases, J lost 3 bases, and 9 bases lay in between. The CDR3 runs 13 residues. The germline gives CDR1 SGDLS, CDR2 YYNGEE. The CDR3 region has the DNA TGTGCCAGCAGCGCCCCGACAGACTATGGCTACACCTTC. Translation gives CASSAPTDYGYTF. Supplemented by reference TRBV9 and TRBJ1-2, the full variable domain reads DSGVTQTPKHLITATGQRVTLRCSPRSGDLSVYWYQQSLDQGLQFLIQYYNGEERAKGNILERFSAQQFPDLHSELNLSSLELGDSALYFCASSAPTDYGYTFGSGTRLTVV.

The chain joins TRBV11-3 to TRBJ2-1, with a weak D call TRBD1 (6 bases). Germline CDR1 and CDR2: SGHNT and YENEEA. The germline V and J ends were trimmed by 2 bases and 3 bases, with 11 bases remaining between them. The CDR3 totals 15 residues. The CDR3 region has the DNA TGTGCCAGCAGCTTAAGGCCAGGGGTCTACAATGAGCAGTTCTTC. It encodes CASSLRPGVYNEQFF.

The chain carries TRBV12-3 or TRBV12-4 and TRBJ1-2; tentative D call: TRBD1 (6 bases). The CDR3 has 13 amino acids. Trimming pared 6 bases from V and 2 bases from J, leaving 10 bases between. The CDR3 here is CASRLQGNYGYTF. The CDR3, as DNA: TGTGCCAGCAGACTACAGGGAAACTATGGCTACACCTTC.

The chain has TRBV18 and TRBJ1-1; perhaps TRBD1 as D (6 bases). Germline V lookup: CDR1 KGHSH, CDR2 LQKENI. V was trimmed by 1 base and J by 1 base, leaving 16 bases between them. The CDR3 is 17 amino acids. As DNA, the CDR3 is TGTGCCAGCTCACCACAGGCCGTAGGGGGTTCGAACACTGAAGCTTTCTTT. This encodes CASSPQAVGGSNTEAFF.

This chain links TRBV18 with TRBJ2-6; D not certain. Trimming left V 2 bases short and J 4 bases short, with 6 bases between. Germline V gene sequence: CDR1 KGHSH, CDR2 LQKENI. CDR3 length equals 14 residues. CDR3 in DNA: TGTGCCAGCTCACCATCCTCCGGGGCCAACGTCCTGACTTTC. Translated: CASSPSSGANVLTF.

The chain is built from TRBV6-1 and TRBJ2-3; TRBD2 matches at 8 bases. Trimming at V came to 0 bases and at J to 4 bases, leaving 9 bases not matched to a gene. Looked up from germline, CDR1 is MNHNS and CDR2 is SASEGT. This CDR3 comprises 17 residues. The CDR3 DNA follows: TGTGCCAGCAGTGAAGCGTACGGGGGGGGCTCGGCAGATACGCAGTATTTT. It encodes CASSEAYGGGSADTQYF.

This chain connects TRBV15 to TRBJ1-4, with a weak D call TRBD1 (6 bases). Germline-derived CDR1 and CDR2 are LNHNV and YYDKDF (reference sequence). CDR3 size: 16 residues. V shed 0 bases and J shed 6 bases, with 14 bases lying between them. CDR3: CATSRDLAGAHEKLFF. The CDR3 DNA is TGTGCCACCAGCAGAGATTTAGCAGGGGCCCATGAAAAACTGTTTTTT.

The V and J genes are TRBV6-5 and TRBJ2-3; D could derive from TRBD1 or TRBD2 (6 bases each). From germline, CDR1 is MNHEY and CDR2 SVGAGI. V dropped 6 bases and J dropped 2 bases, with 9 bases sitting between them. The CDR3 is 13 amino acids. The chain's CDR3 is CASSRGPTDTQYF. CDR3 bases: TGTGCCAGCAGCCGGGGGCCCACAGATACGCAGTATTTT.

This clone was counted between two and nine times. The gene calls are TRBV18 and TRBJ1-1, with a weak D call TRBD1 (5 bases). Germline CDR1 is KGHSH and CDR2 is LQKENI. The V gene lost 1 base and the J gene lost 3 bases, with 15 bases spanning the gap. This CDR3 spans 16 amino acids. The CDR3 nucleotides are TGTGCCAGCTCACCACTGGGACCCAGGAGGGACACTGAAGCTTTCTTT. This translates into CASSPLGPRRDTEAFF. Variable domain in full (rest from reference TRBV18 and TRBJ1-1): NAGVMQNPRHLVRRRGQEARLRCSPMKGHSHVYWYRQLPEEGLKFMVYLQKENIIDESGMPKERFSAEFPKEGPSILRIQQVVRGDSAAYFCASSPLGPRRDTEAFFGQGTRLTVV.

The chain uses TRBV15 and TRBJ1-4; TRBD1 is a possible D gene (5 bases). Trimming pared 1 base from V and 4 bases from J, leaving 10 bases between. The CDR3 length is 15 residues. Germline V lookup: CDR1 LNHNV, CDR2 YYDKDF (reference sequence). CDR3 sequence (DNA): TGTGCCACCAGCAGAGTGGGGACCCTTAATGAAAAACTGTTTTTT. This encodes CATSRVGTLNEKLFF.

The CDR3 is CASSYNRANTEAFF. The CDR3 DNA reads as TGTGCCAGCAGTTACAACAGGGCTAACACTGAAGCTTTCTTT. The chain is built from TRBV6-2 or TRBV6-3 and TRBJ1-1; possibly TRBD1 for D (6 bases). The germline gives CDR1 MNHEY, CDR2 SVGEGT. CDR3 length equals 14 residues. V was trimmed by 2 bases and J by 2 bases, leaving 9 bases between them.

The chain uses TRBV25-1 and TRBJ2-3; D is possibly TRBD2 (5 bases). Germline CDR1 MGHDK, CDR2 SYGVNS. With 0 bases removed from V and 3 bases from J, the gap between germline ends came to 10 bases. CDR3 size: 15 residues. The CDR3 region is CASSEYGEWTDTQYF. For the CDR3, the DNA is TGTGCCAGCAGTGAATACGGGGAGTGGACAGATACGCAGTATTTT.